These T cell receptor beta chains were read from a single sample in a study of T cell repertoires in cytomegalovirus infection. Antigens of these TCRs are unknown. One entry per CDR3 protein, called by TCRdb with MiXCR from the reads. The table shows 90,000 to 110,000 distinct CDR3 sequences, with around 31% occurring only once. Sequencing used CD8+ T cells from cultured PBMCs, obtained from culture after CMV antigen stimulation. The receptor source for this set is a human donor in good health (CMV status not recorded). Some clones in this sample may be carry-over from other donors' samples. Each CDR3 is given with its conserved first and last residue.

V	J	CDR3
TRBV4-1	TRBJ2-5	CASSHPPPGIEETQYF
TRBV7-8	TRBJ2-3	CASSWTVSTDTQYF
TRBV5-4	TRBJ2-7	CASSYPGAREQYF
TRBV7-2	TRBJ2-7	CASSASYEQYF
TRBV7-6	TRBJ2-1	CASSGGQGVSEQFF
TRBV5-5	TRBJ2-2	CASSLAPRNLNTGELFF
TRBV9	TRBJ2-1	CASSVDSRGFSYNEQFF
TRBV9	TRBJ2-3	CASSVVERGTTDTQYF
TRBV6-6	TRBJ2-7	CASSYSTSGGAYEQYF
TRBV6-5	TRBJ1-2	CASSYGAGQGLFGYTF
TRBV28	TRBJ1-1	CASQRGTSLNTEAFF
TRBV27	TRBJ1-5	CASSFGRGSQPQHF
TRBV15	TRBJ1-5	CATSRDQDNQPQHF
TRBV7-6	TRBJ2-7	CASSLGHFYEQYF
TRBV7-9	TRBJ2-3	CASSSPDSSTDTQYF
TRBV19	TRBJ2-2	CASSPTSGGAPGELFF
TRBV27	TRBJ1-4	CASSPRQDGDEKLFF
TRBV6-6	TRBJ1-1	CASSYSASLTRTAFF
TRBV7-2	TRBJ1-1	CASRKRTENTEAFF
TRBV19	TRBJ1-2	CASSPTWAGPGYTF
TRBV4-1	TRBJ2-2	CASSQLDAGELFF
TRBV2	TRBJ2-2	CASSERLAGGRTGELFF
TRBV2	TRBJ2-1	CASRRLAGGGDEQFF
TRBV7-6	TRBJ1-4	CASSPWTAVRVNTTNEKLFF
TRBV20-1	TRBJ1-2	CSARDVTISLLEANYGYTF
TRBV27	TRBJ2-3	CASTGGDTDTQYF
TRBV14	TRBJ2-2	CASSLPSSGGELFF
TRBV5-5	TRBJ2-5	CASSHGQDSWETQYF
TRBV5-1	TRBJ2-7	CASSFGLAGGPTNEQYF
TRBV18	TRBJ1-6	CASSPWETGYSPLHF
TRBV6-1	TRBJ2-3	CASRTDYDTQYF
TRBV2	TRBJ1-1	CASREGTEAFF
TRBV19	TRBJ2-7	CASSPRDRDSYEQYF
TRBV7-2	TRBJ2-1	CASSQGQGTEQFF
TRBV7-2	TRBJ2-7	CASSLNLATKPYEQYF
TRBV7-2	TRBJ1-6	CASSLGRSYNSPLHF
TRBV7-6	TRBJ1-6	CASSLGYNSPLHF
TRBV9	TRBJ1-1	CASSTGLRDTEAFF
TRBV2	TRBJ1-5	CASTRGGGSNQPQHF
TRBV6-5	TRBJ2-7	CASSMGRGVEQYF
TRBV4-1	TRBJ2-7	CASSFGTQLNYEQYF
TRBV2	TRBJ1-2	CASNWDSNYGYTF
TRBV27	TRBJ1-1	CASSLDQGTKAFF
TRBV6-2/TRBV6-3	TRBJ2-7	CASSPDGRLLAASYEQYF